There are many counts of the clone carrying this T cell receptor (beta chain). CDR1 is LNHDA and CDR2 is SQIVND in the germline V gene (reference sequence). The CDR3 runs to 17 residues. V was pared by 5 bases and J by 1 base, with 11 bases of the junction left unmatched. An oligonucleotide containing a UMI was ligated to the 3' end of TCR cDNA. The SP2 primer and nested alpha and beta constant region primers amplified ligated cDNA in four rounds. TCRdb fed the 5' RACE reads into MiXCR, producing one record per CDR3 protein. The data contain 58,000 or so distinct CDR3 sequences, 7.6% of them singletons. This record belongs to a study of naive and memory T cell subsets.

The clonotype was recovered from a female donor in good health. V usage is TRBV19 and J usage is TRBJ1-1; 9 bases fit TRBD1. In DNA form, the CDR3 reads TGTGCCAGTAGTCCCCTGGGGACAGGGCTTCGGAACACTGAAGCTTTCTTT. Translation: CASSPLGTGLRNTEAFF.